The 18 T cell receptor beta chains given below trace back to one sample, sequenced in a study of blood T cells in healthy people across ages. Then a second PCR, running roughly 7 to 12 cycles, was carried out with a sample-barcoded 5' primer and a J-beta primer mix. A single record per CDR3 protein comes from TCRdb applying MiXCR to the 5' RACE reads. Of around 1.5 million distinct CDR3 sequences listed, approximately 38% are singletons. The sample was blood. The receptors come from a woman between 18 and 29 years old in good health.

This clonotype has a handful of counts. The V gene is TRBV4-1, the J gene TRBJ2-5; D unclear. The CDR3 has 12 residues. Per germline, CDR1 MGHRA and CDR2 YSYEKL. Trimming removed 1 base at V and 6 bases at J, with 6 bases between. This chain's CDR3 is CASSQAGQTQYF. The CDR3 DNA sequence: TGCGCCAGCAGCCAAGCCGGACAGACCCAGTACTTC.

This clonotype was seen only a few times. CDR3 in amino acids: CASSHGQNTEAFF. The CDR3 nucleotides read TGCGCCAGCAGCCACGGACAGAACACTGAAGCTTTCTTT. This chain connects TRBV4-1 to TRBJ1-1, with D possibly matching TRBD1 (5 bases). This CDR3 spans 13 amino acids. V was trimmed by 3 bases and J by 1 base, leaving 6 bases between them. The V gene's germline CDR1 is MGHRA and CDR2 YSYEKL.

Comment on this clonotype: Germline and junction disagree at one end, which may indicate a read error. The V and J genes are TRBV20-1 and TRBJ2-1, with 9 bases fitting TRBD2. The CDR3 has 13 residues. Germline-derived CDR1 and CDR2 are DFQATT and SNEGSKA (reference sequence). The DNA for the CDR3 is TGCGGTGCCACGGGACTAGCTATCAATGAGCAGTTCTTC. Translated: CGATGLAINEQFF.

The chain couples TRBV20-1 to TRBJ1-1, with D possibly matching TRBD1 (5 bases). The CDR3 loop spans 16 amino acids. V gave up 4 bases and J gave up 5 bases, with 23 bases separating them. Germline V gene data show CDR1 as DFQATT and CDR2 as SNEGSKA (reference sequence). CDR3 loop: CSAKDPGQRRLTEAFF. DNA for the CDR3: TGCAGTGCTAAGGATCCAGGGCAACGCCGATTGACTGAAGCTTTCTTT.

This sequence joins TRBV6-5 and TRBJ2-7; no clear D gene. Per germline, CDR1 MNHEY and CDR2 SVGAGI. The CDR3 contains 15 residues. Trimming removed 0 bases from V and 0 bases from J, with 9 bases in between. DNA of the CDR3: TGTGCCAGCAGTTACTCGAATAGTTTCTCCTACGAGCAGTACTTC. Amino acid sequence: CASSYSNSFSYEQYF.

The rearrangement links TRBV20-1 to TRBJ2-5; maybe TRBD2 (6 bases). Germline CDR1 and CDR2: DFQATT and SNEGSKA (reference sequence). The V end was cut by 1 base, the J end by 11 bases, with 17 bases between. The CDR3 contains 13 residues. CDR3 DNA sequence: TGCAGTGCTAGAGCCGTAGCGGTGAATGAGCAGTACTTC. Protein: CSARAVAVNEQYF.

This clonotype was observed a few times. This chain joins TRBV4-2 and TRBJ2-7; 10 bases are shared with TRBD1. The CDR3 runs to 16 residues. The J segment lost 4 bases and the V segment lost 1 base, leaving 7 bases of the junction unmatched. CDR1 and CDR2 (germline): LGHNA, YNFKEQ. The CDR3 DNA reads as TGTGCCAGCAGCCAAGCTTGGACAGGGGGTCGGTACGAGCAGTACTTC. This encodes CASSQAWTGGRYEQYF.

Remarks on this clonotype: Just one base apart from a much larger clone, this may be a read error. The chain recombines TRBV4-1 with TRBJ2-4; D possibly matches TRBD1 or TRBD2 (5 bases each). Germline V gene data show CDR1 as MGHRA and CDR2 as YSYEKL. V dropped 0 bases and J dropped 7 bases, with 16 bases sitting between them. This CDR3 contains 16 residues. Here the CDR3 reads CASSQDPRVGTNIQYF. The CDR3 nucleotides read TGCGCCAGCAGCCAAGATCCCCGAGTGGGGACGAACATTCAGTACTTC.

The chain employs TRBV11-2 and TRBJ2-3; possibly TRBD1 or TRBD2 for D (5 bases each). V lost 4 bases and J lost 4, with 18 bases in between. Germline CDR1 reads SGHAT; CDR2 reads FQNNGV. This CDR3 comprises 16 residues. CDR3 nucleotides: TGTGCCAGCAGCTCCGAGGGGTATGGCCCGGCAGATACGCAGTATTTT. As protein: CASSSEGYGPADTQYF.

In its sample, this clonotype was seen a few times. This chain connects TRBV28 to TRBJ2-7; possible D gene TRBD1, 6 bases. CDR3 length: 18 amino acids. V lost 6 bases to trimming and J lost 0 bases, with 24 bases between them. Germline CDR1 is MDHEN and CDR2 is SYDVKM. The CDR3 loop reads CASRLGAVSQDSSYEQYF. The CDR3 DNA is TGTGCCAGCAGATTAGGTGCGGTTTCGCAGGACAGCTCCTACGAGCAGTACTTC.

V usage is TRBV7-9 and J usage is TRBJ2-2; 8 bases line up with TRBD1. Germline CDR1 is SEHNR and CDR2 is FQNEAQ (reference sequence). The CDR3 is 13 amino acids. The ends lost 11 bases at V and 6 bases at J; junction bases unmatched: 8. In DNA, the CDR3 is TGTGCCGGACAGGGTCGCGCCGCCGGGGAGCTGTTTTTT. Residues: CAGQGRAAGELFF. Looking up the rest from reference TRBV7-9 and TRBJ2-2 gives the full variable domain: DTGVSQNPRHKITKRGQNVTFRCDPISEHNRLYWYRQTLGQGPEFLTYFQNEAQLEKSRLLSDRFSAERPKGSFSTLEIQRTEQGDSAMYLCAGQGRAAGELFFGEGSRLTVL.

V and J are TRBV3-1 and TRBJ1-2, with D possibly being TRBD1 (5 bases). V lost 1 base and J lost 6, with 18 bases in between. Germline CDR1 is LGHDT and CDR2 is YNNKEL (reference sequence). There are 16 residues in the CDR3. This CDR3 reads CASSQVGARGINGYTF. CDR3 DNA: TGTGCCAGCAGCCAAGTTGGAGCGCGGGGGATAAATGGCTACACCTTC.

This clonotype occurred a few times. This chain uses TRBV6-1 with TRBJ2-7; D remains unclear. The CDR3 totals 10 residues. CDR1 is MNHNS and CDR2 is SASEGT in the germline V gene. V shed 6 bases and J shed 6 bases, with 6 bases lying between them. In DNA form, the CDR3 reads TGTGCCAGCAGCTGGCCCGAGCAGTACTTC. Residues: CASSWPEQYF.

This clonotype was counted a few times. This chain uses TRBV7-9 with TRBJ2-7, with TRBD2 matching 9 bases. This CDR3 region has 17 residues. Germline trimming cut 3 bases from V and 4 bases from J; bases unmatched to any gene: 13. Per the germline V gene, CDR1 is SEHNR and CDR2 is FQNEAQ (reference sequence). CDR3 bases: TGTGCCAGCAGCTTGCCCTTTTTGATAGCGGGAGTATACGAGCAGTACTTC. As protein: CASSLPFLIAGVYEQYF.

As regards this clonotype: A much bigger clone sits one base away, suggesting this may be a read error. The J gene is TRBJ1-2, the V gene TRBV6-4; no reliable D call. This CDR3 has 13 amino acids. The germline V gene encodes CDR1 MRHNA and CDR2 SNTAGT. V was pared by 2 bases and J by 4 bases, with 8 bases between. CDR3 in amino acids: CASSDSSSYGYTF. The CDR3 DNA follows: TGTGCCAGCAGTGACAGTTCTAGCTATGGCTACACCTTC.

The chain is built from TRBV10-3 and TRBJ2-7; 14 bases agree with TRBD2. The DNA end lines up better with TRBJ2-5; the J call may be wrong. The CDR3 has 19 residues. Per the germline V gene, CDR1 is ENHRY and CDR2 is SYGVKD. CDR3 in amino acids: CAISESSGTSGRVRETQYF. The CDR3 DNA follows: TGTGCCATCAGTGAGTCCTCCGGGACTAGCGGGAGAGTGCGGGAGACCCAGTACTTC.

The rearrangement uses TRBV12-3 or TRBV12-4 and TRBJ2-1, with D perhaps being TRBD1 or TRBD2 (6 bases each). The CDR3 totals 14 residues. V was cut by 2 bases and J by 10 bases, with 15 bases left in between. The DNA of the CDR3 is TGTGCCAGCAGTTTATTTAGCTCCGGGGGCGAGCAGTTCTTC. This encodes CASSLFSSGGEQFF.

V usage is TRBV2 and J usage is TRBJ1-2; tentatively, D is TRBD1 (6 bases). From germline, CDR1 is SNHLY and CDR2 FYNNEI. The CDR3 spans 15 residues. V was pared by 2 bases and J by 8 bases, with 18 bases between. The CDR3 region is CASSESAQGRGGYTF. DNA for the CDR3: TGTGCCAGCAGTGAATCCGCACAGGGCCGGGGAGGCTACACCTTC.